The rows below give T cell receptor beta chains drawn from one sample of a study of T cell repertoires in cytomegalovirus infection. TCRdb re-called the reads with MiXCR, one entry per CDR3 protein. This table holds around 310,000 distinct CDR3 sequences, roughly 15% found once. The sample was PBMCs. These receptors were obtained from a human donor in good health (CMV status not recorded). Some clones in this sample may be carry-over from other donors' samples. Each CDR3 is given with its conserved first and last residue. The D gene is left open where the match is weak. Clone size is not always given. Where it is, it says once, few, many or a class for expanded clones.

CDR3 protein	CDR3 DNA	D gene	J gene	V gene	clone size
CARITGTHSNQPQHF	TGTGCCAGAATAACCGGGACCCATAGCAATCAGCCCCAGCATTTT	NA	TRBJ1-5	TRBV13	NA
CASSHGQGGGTDTQYF	TGTGCCAGCAGTCATGGACAGGGAGGGGGTACGGATACGCAGTATTTT	NA	TRBJ2-3	TRBV6-1	NA
CASSWDSAAYEQYF	TGTGCCAGCAGCTGGGACAGTGCAGCCTACGAGCAGTACTTC	TRBD1	TRBJ2-7	TRBV11-1	many
CASSEEGWASYEQYF	TGTGCCAGCAGTGAGGAGGGCTGGGCTTCCTACGAGCAGTACTTC	NA	TRBJ2-7	TRBV2	few
CASSAGSAFNEQFF	TGTGCCAGCAGCGCGGGGTCTGCCTTCAATGAGCAGTTCTTC	NA	TRBJ2-1	TRBV7-9	NA
CASWSSGGGSDTQYF	TGTGCCAGCTGGTCTAGCGGGGGGGGGTCAGATACGCAGTATTTT	TRBD2	TRBJ2-3	TRBV6-6	NA
CASSLSVLTYNSPLHF	TGTGCCAGCAGCTTATCAGTGTTAACCTATAATTCACCCCTCCACTTT	NA	TRBJ1-6	TRBV7-2	many
CAVRWGNQETQYF	TGTGCCGTGCGTTGGGGGAATCAAGAGACCCAGTACTTC	NA	TRBJ2-5	TRBV10-3	many
CASSYATGGLGSPLHF	TGTGCCAGCAGCTATGCGACAGGGGGGTTGGGTTCACCCCTCCACTTT	TRBD1	TRBJ1-6	TRBV7-2	many
CATSGQGVYNEQFF	TGTGCCACCAGTGGACAGGGGGTTTACAATGAGCAGTTCTTC	TRBD1	TRBJ2-1	TRBV24-1	many
CASSFLGRGSGYGYTF	TGTGCCAGCAGCTTTCTGGGGAGGGGAAGCGGCTATGGCTACACCTTC	NA	TRBJ1-2	TRBV7-2	many
CASSQLGTGTDTQYF	TGTGCCAGCAGCCAACTGGGAACGGGCACAGATACGCAGTATTTT	NA	TRBJ2-3	TRBV3-1	few
CASSAGDRGRSYEQYF	TGTGCCAGCAGCGCCGGGGACAGGGGGAGATCCTACGAGCAGTACTTC	TRBD1	TRBJ2-7	TRBV9	NA
CASSFGRGRNYGYTF	TGTGCCAGCAGTTTCGGCAGGGGGCGGAACTATGGCTACACCTTC	TRBD1	TRBJ1-2	TRBV28	NA
CSARDSLSWTQYF	TGCAGTGCTAGAGATTCTTTGAGTTGGACGCAGTATTTT	NA	TRBJ2-3	TRBV20-1	NA
CASSRGTSGFLTGELFF	TGTGCCAGCAGCCGTGGGACTAGCGGGTTCTTGACCGGGGAGCTGTTTTTT	TRBD2	TRBJ2-2	TRBV3-1	NA
CASSPQGTVVEKLFF	TGTGCCAGCAGTCCGCAGGGAACTGTGGTAGAAAAACTGTTTTTT	NA	TRBJ1-4	TRBV7-9	many
CSARAPGIGTDTQYF	TGCAGTGCTAGAGCTCCAGGCATCGGCACAGATACGCAGTATTTT	NA	TRBJ2-3	TRBV20-1	NA
CASSQGPSKVTDTQYF	TGTGCCAGCAGCCAAGGTCCCAGCAAAGTCACAGATACGCAGTATTTT	NA	TRBJ2-3	TRBV14	few
CASNGGASGANVLTF	TGTGCCAGCAACGGGGGGGCCTCTGGGGCCAACGTCCTGACTTTC	TRBD2	TRBJ2-6	TRBV28	few
CASSVSDVRQYF	TGTGCCAGCAGTGTATCGGACGTCCGGCAGTATTTT	NA	TRBJ2-3	TRBV6-1	NA
CASSLQQGAIYTF	TGTGCCAGCAGCTTACAACAGGGGGCTATCTACACCTTC	TRBD1	TRBJ1-2	TRBV7-2	many
CASSYGPPSSYNEQFF	TGTGCCAGCAGCTACGGGCCCCCCAGCTCCTACAATGAGCAGTTCTTC	NA	TRBJ2-1	TRBV5-6	NA
CASSLDIADSYNEQFF	TGCGCCAGCAGCTTGGATATAGCGGACTCCTACAATGAGCAGTTCTTC	NA	TRBJ2-1	TRBV5-1	few
CASRTAGANEQFF	TGTGCCAGCAGGACGGCAGGGGCGAATGAGCAGTTCTTC	NA	TRBJ2-1	TRBV7-2	many
CASSFRTPENIQYF	TGTGCCAGCAGTTTCCGCACGCCTGAAAACATTCAGTACTTC	NA	TRBJ2-4	TRBV6-6	few
CASSLVSVGGSETQYF	TGTGCCAGCAGCTTAGTGTCTGTCGGGGGGTCAGAGACCCAGTACTTC	TRBD2	TRBJ2-5	TRBV7-2	many
CATRTGSYEQYF	TGTGCCACCCGGACAGGCTCCTACGAGCAGTACTTC	TRBD1	TRBJ2-7	TRBV27	many
CASSLRQGATLQAFF	TGTGCCAGCAGCCTCCGACAGGGGGCGACCCTTCAAGCTTTCTTT	TRBD1	TRBJ1-1	TRBV5-4	NA
CASSRNRGGMETQYF	TGTGCCAGCAGCCGGAACAGGGGGGGCATGGAGACCCAGTACTTC	NA	TRBJ2-5	TRBV7-2	NA
CASRSSPSPVETQYF	TGTGCCAGCAGGAGTTCCCCTAGCCCGGTAGAGACCCAGTACTTC	NA	TRBJ2-5	TRBV7-8	many
CASSQNDGTYEQYF	TGTGCCAGCAGCCAAAACGATGGAACCTACGAGCAGTACTTC	NA	TRBJ2-7	TRBV3-1	once
CASSLNGQSLNTEAFF	TGCGCCAGCAGCTTGAATGGACAGTCGTTGAACACTGAAGCTTTCTTT	NA	TRBJ1-1	TRBV5-1	NA
CASSFGTGLYEQYF	TGTGCCAGCAGTTTCGGGACAGGGCTTTACGAGCAGTACTTC	TRBD1	TRBJ2-7	TRBV27	many
CASSFQTDENSPLHF	TGTGCCAGCAGCTTTCAGACTGACGAGAATTCACCCCTCCACTTT	NA	TRBJ1-6	TRBV7-2	many
CASSSLRTNTEAFF	TGCGCCAGCAGCTCCCTCCGGACTAACACTGAAGCTTTCTTT	NA	TRBJ1-1	TRBV5-1	NA
CSAQGVRAAEQFF	TGCAGTGCTCAAGGGGTCCGGGCTGCTGAGCAGTTCTTC	NA	TRBJ2-1	TRBV20-1	few
CASSLVQGAYEQFF	TGTGCCAGCAGTTTGGTGCAGGGGGCCTATGAGCAGTTCTTC	TRBD1	TRBJ2-1	TRBV12-3/TRBV12-4	NA
CASSQAGSPLHF	TGTGCCAGCAGCCAGGCGGGATCACCCCTCCACTTT	NA	TRBJ1-6	TRBV3-1	NA
CASSRTTAMSGANVLTF	TGCGCCAGCAGCAGGACTACAGCGATGTCTGGGGCCAACGTCCTGACTTTC	NA	TRBJ2-6	TRBV5-1	NA
CASSQVVQIAKNIQYF	TGCGCCAGCAGCCAAGTCGTTCAGATAGCCAAAAACATTCAGTACTTC	NA	TRBJ2-4	TRBV4-1	many
CASSFFEGNTGELFF	TGTGCCAGCAGCTTTTTTGAGGGGAACACCGGGGAGCTGTTTTTT	NA	TRBJ2-2	TRBV7-9	NA
CASSPPRSRGSNQPQHF	TGTGCCAGCAGTCCCCCCAGGTCGAGAGGGAGCAATCAGCCCCAGCATTTT	NA	TRBJ1-5	TRBV12-3/TRBV12-4	many
CASSARLAGTKGGTQYF	TGCGCCAGCAGCGCCCGACTAGCGGGGACTAAAGGAGGTACGCAGTATTTT	TRBD2	TRBJ2-3	TRBV5-1	few
CASSLRAQNTEAFF	TGTGCCAGCAGTTTACGAGCGCAGAACACTGAAGCTTTCTTT	NA	TRBJ1-1	TRBV12-3/TRBV12-4	many
CASSLAGLAGHEQFF	TGTGCCAGCAGCTTAGCGGGGCTAGCGGGCCATGAGCAGTTCTTC	TRBD2	TRBJ2-1	TRBV7-9	NA
CASSRAQGGPNYEQYF	TGTGCCAGCAGCCGGGCTCAGGGGGGTCCAAACTACGAGCAGTACTTC	NA	TRBJ2-7	TRBV4-2	NA